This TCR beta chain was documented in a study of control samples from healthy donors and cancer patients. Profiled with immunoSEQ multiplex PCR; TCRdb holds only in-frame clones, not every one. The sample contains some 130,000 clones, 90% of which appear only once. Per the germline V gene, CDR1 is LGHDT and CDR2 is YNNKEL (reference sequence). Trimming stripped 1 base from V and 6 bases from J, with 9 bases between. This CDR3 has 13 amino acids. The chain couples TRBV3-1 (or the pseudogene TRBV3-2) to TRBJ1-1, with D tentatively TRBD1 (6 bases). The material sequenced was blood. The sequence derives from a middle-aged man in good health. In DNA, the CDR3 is TGTGCCAGCAGCCAAGTAAGGGGGGCTGAAGCTTTCTTT. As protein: CASSQVRGAEAFF.